One sample yielded the 8 T cell receptor beta chains listed below, sequenced in a study of cytomegalovirus exposure and HLA in healthy donors. Here immunoSEQ multiplex PCR was the method, and the copy in TCRdb shows in-frame clones only, minus some. The sample shows fewer than 130,000 clones, approximately 90% of them seen only once. Sequenced input: PBMCs. These TCRs come from a woman aged 25-40 years in good health and CMV-seropositive.

As concerns this clone: The same CDR3 is also encoded by other DNA sequences in this sample. This chain links TRBV9 with TRBJ2-7, with 9 bases matching TRBD1. Germline CDR1 is SGDLS and CDR2 is YYNGEE. This CDR3 is built from 14 residues. Trimming at V came to 0 bases and at J to 4 bases, leaving 2 bases not matched to a gene. Here the CDR3 reads CASSVGTGAYEQYF. Here the CDR3 DNA reads TGTGCCAGCAGCGTAGGGACAGGGGCTTACGAGCAGTACTTC. The whole variable domain, filled in from reference TRBV9 and TRBJ2-7, reads DSGVTQTPKHLITATGQRVTLRCSPRSGDLSVYWYQQSLDQGLQFLIQYYNGEERAKGNILERFSAQQFPDLHSELNLSSLELGDSALYFCASSVGTGAYEQYFGPGTRLTVT.

This clone was detected only once. This sequence joins TRBV5-8 and TRBJ1-1; 9 bases agree with TRBD1. J was trimmed by 5 bases and V by 4 bases; bases with no gene match: 6. CDR3 length: 14 amino acids. From germline, CDR1 is SGHTS and CDR2 YDEGEE. The DNA for the CDR3 is TGTGCCAGCAGCGTTGGGACAGGGCTGACTGAAGCTTTCTTT. Translating gives CASSVGTGLTEAFF.

This sequence joins TRBV2 and TRBJ1-2, with D hard to call. Trimming removed 3 bases from V and 2 bases from J, with 4 bases in between. CDR1 SNHLY and CDR2 FYNNEI come from the germline V gene. The CDR3 is 12 amino acids. The DNA for the CDR3 is TGTGCCAGCAGTGATTTAAACTATGGCTACACCTTC. Translated: CASSDLNYGYTF. Full variable domain (rest looked up from reference TRBV2 and TRBJ1-2): EPEVTQTPSHQVTQMGQEVILRCVPISNHLYFYWYRQILGQKVEFLVSFYNNEISEKSEIFDDQFSVERPDGSNFTLKIRSTKLEDSAMYFCASSDLNYGYTFGSGTRLTVV.

The chain combines TRBV4-1 with TRBJ2-2; TRBD1 aligns across 7 bases. From germline, CDR1 is MGHRA and CDR2 YSYEKL. Losses at the gene ends were 5 bases for V and 1 base for J; bases not matched to a gene: 1. CDR3 size: 14 residues. Here the CDR3 DNA reads TGCGCCAGCAGCGGGACAGAGAACACCGGGGAGCTGTTTTTT. Protein sequence: CASSGTENTGELFF.

This rearrangement joins TRBV11-2 to TRBJ2-2; no clear D gene. Germline lookup yields CDR1 SGHAT and CDR2 FQNNGV. The CDR3 contains 15 residues. The V gene lost 5 bases and the J gene lost 1 base, with 11 bases spanning the gap. The CDR3, as DNA: TGTGCCAGCAGCCCCCAGAGGTTGAACACCGGGGAGCTGTTTTTT. Its translation: CASSPQRLNTGELFF.

This chain joins TRBV18 and TRBJ2-1; TRBD2 matches at 8 bases. V lost 2 bases, J lost 6 bases, and 6 bases stayed unmatched. Germline V CDR1 and CDR2: KGHSH, LQKENI. The CDR3 length is 15 residues. The CDR3 region is CASSPTGGPINEQFF. The DNA of the CDR3 is TGTGCCAGCTCACCAACGGGAGGGCCCATCAATGAGCAGTTCTTC.

The chain joins TRBV2 to TRBJ1-5; TRBD1 matches at 7 bases. Looked up from germline, CDR1 is SNHLY and CDR2 is FYNNEI. V was pared by 6 bases and J by 2 bases, with 7 bases of the junction left unmatched. The CDR3 length is 15 residues. This chain's CDR3 is CASSLDRVGNQPQHF. The CDR3 nucleotides are TGTGCCAGCAGCTTAGACAGGGTTGGCAATCAGCCCCAGCATTTT.

The gene calls are TRBV5-4 and TRBJ2-7; TRBD1 is a possible D gene (6 bases). Germline V gene lookup returns CDR1 SGHNT and CDR2 YYREEE (reference sequence). The CDR3 runs to 13 residues. V dropped 4 bases and J dropped 7 bases, with 15 bases sitting between them. The CDR3 spells CASSLHRAHEQYF. The CDR3 DNA reads TGTGCCAGCAGCCTACACAGGGCCCATGAGCAGTACTTC.